The 26 T cell receptor beta chains below all came from one sample that was sequenced in a study of blood T cells in healthy people across ages (dated by TCRdb to between 2015 and 2016). Library generation was performed with 5' RACE. The data were produced on an Illumina HiSeq 2500. A second 7 to 11 cycle PCR used a sample-barcoded 5' primer and a J-beta primer mix. The raw public data were reprocessed by TCRdb itself: fastp quality trimming at Q25, MiXCR clonotype calling, in-frame beta chains only. Entries that share a CDR3 protein sequence are merged under the most common genes and DNA. The sample table shows about 970,000 distinct CDR3 sequences, and roughly 51% are seen once. About a fifth of the sample belongs to the ten largest clones. The specimen was blood. The receptor set was obtained from a woman aged 55 to 70 in good health.

The J gene is TRBJ1-2, the V gene TRBV7-2, with D uncertain. V was trimmed by 2 bases and J by 7 bases, leaving 5 bases between them. The CDR3 is 11 amino acids. Germline CDR1 and CDR2: SGHTA and FQGNSA. The CDR3 is CASSLYGGYTF. Written as DNA, the CDR3 is TGTGCCAGCAGCTTATATGGTGGCTACACCTTC.

V and J are TRBV20-1 and TRBJ2-3, with D tentatively TRBD2 (7 bases). With 2 bases removed from V and 5 bases from J, the gap between germline ends came to 14 bases. Per the germline V gene, CDR1 is DFQATT and CDR2 is SNEGSKA (reference sequence). The CDR3 consists of 14 residues. The CDR3 reads CSARRGGGRDTQYF. In DNA form, the CDR3 reads TGCAGTGCTAGAAGAGGGGGGGGACGAGATACGCAGTATTTT.

This clonotype was seen a handful of times. The chain has TRBV20-1 and TRBJ2-1; 14 bases align to TRBD2. The CDR3 is made up of 17 amino acids. The germline gives CDR1 DFQATT, CDR2 SNEGSKA (reference sequence). V was pared by 4 bases and J by 7 bases, with 12 bases of the junction left unmatched. For the CDR3, the DNA is TGCAGTGCTAACCACCTAAGACTAGCGGGAGGGGGGAATGAGCAGTTCTTC. It encodes CSANHLRLAGGGNEQFF.

This clonotype was seen only a few times. The junction departs from the called germline gene at one end, perhaps through a read error. V usage is TRBV4-1 and J usage is TRBJ1-2, with 7 nucleotides matching TRBD1. The CDR3 runs to 15 residues. Germline values: CDR1 MGHRA, CDR2 YSYEKL. CDR3 bases: TGCGCCAGCACCCAAGTGATCAGGGGGAACTATGGCTACACCTTC. Translated: CASTQVIRGNYGYTF.

This clonotype was seen a handful of times. J is TRBJ1-5 and V is TRBV20-1; D is unclear. Germline V gene lookup returns CDR1 DFQATT and CDR2 SNEGSKA (reference sequence). The CDR3 contains 15 residues. Deletions cut 5 bases from V and 0 bases from J, with 14 bases between. The CDR3 reads CSASGWKDSNQPQHF. The CDR3 DNA sequence: TGCAGTGCTTCCGGGTGGAAGGATAGCAATCAGCCCCAGCATTTT.

This clonotype was seen once. V gene TRBV4-2 combines with J gene TRBJ2-1; D might be TRBD1 (6 bases). The V and J ends lost 4 bases and 4 bases respectively, with 11 bases between them. This CDR3 has 14 amino acids. Germline V gene sequence: CDR1 LGHNA, CDR2 YNFKEQ. The CDR3 DNA is TGTGCCAGCAGCCCCGACAGGTTTTACAATGAGCAGTTCTTC. Its protein is CASSPDRFYNEQFF.

This clonotype has just a few counts. The genes are TRBV7-8 and TRBJ2-7, with D tentatively TRBD1 (6 bases). Germline CDR1 reads SGHVS; CDR2 reads FQNEAQ. There are 16 residues in the CDR3. V was trimmed by 5 bases and J by 2 bases, leaving 19 bases between them. CDR3 nucleotide sequence: TGTGCCAGCAGCATACGGAACCGGGACATTGCCTACGAGCAGTACTTC. Translated: CASSIRNRDIAYEQYF.

V and J are TRBV24-1 and TRBJ2-4, with D perhaps given as TRBD1 or TRBD2 (6 bases each). V lost 5 bases, J lost 13 bases, and 32 bases lay in between. This CDR3 is 18 amino acids long. Germline V gene data show CDR1 as KGHDR and CDR2 as SFDVKD. The CDR3 reads CATSGPVPSGDFNNEQYF. CDR3 bases: TGTGCCACCAGTGGTCCCGTGCCCTCAGGGGACTTTAACAATGAGCAGTACTTC.

The V call is TRBV7-2, the J call TRBJ2-5; D possibly corresponds to TRBD2 (6 bases). The germline V and J ends were trimmed by 5 bases and 2 bases, with 12 bases remaining between them. The CDR3 is made up of 14 amino acids. Looked up from germline, CDR1 is SGHTA and CDR2 is FQGNSA. Here the CDR3 DNA reads TGTGCCAGCAGCACCCGACTAGGACAAGAGACCCAGTACTTC. Translated: CASSTRLGQETQYF.

The J gene is TRBJ2-7, the V gene TRBV10-1, with no clear D. The CDR3 extends over 12 amino acids. CDR1 and CDR2 from the germline V gene are WNHNN and SYGVQD (reference sequence). V lost 0 bases to trimming and J lost 12 bases, with 12 bases between them. CDR3 in DNA: TGCGCCAGCAGTGAGTCAAGGCACAGACCGTACTTC. Translation: CASSESRHRPYF.

The V call is TRBV30, the J call TRBJ1-2, with D possibly matching TRBD1 (6 bases). Between the trimmed V and J ends, which lost 5 bases and 1 base, there was a span of 14 bases. CDR3 size: 14 residues. Germline V lookup: CDR1 GTSNPN, CDR2 SVGIG (reference sequence). The chain's CDR3 is CAWAQGQFNYGYTF. The CDR3 nucleotides read TGTGCCTGGGCTCAGGGACAATTTAACTATGGCTACACCTTC.

The V and J genes are TRBV7-2 and TRBJ2-3; a possible D gene is TRBD2 (5 bases). Germline loops: CDR1 SGHTA, CDR2 FQGNSA. Trimming left V 9 bases short and J 11 bases short, with 15 bases between. CDR3 length: 11 residues. The CDR3 coding sequence is TGTGCCAGTTCCGGCGGCGGAGGGCAGTATTTT. This sequence encodes CASSGGGGQYF.

This chain uses TRBV27 with TRBJ1-2; 7 bases are a match to TRBD1. CDR1 MNHEY and CDR2 SMNVEV come from the germline V gene (reference sequence). V trimming: 5 bases; J trimming: 4 bases; junction bases outside the gene matches: 10. CDR3 length: 15 residues. CDR3 DNA: TGTGCCAGCAGTCGACGGGACAGTGGAAGCTATGGCTACACCTTC. Its protein product is CASSRRDSGSYGYTF.

The CDR3 bases are TGTGCCAGCAGCTTCGGGGGCGGGGTCGTTCCGGGCCTACTTTACGAGCAGTACTTC. It specifies CASSFGGGVVPGLLYEQYF. The chain employs TRBV5-5 and TRBJ2-7, with D perhaps matching TRBD1 or TRBD2 (6 bases each). V lost 2 bases to trimming and J lost 4 bases, with 28 bases between them. Germline assignment: CDR1 SGHKS and CDR2 YYEKEE (reference sequence). There are 19 residues in the CDR3.

As concerns this clonotype: At one of its ends the junction is not consistent with the germline gene, which may arise from a read error. The chain is built from TRBV4-2 and TRBJ2-1, with D unclear. The closer fit of TRBJ2-7 to the DNA end suggests the J call may be wrong. Germline lookup yields CDR1 LGHNA and CDR2 YNFKEQ. The CDR3 loop spans 14 amino acids. CDR3 sequence (DNA): TGTGCCGGCAGACCAAGGTCTACGTCCTACGAGCAGTACTTC. This codes for CAGRPRSTSYEQYF.

The genes are TRBV6-1 and TRBJ2-2; tentatively, D is TRBD2 (5 bases). V lost 3 bases, J lost 2 bases, and 16 bases lay in between. Per the germline V gene, CDR1 is MNHNS and CDR2 is SASEGT. The CDR3 runs 17 residues. In DNA, the CDR3 is TGTGCCAGCAGTGATACTCCTAGCAGGATCAACACCGGGGAGCTGTTTTTT. Residues: CASSDTPSRINTGELFF.

The chain employs TRBV6-2 or TRBV6-3 and TRBJ2-7; perhaps TRBD1 as D (6 bases). Trimming took off 2 bases at V and 7 bases at J, with 15 bases between the two ends. This CDR3 contains 14 residues. Germline CDR1 reads MNHEY; CDR2 reads SVGEGT. The CDR3 DNA sequence: TGTGCCAGCAGTTACCCGGACCCAAGGGGGGAGCAGTACTTC. The encoded protein is CASSYPDPRGEQYF.

This chain uses TRBV29-1 with TRBJ2-2, with 10 bases aligning to TRBD2. Germline lookup yields CDR1 SQVTM and CDR2 ANQGSEA. V gave up 4 bases and J gave up 6 bases; unmatched junction bases: 8. The length of the CDR3 is 15 residues. CDR3 in amino acids: CSVAGLAGVAGELFF. For the CDR3, the DNA is TGCAGCGTTGCCGGGCTAGCGGGAGTGGCCGGGGAGCTGTTTTTT.

The genes are TRBV6-6 and TRBJ2-7, with a weak D call TRBD1 (6 bases). The end of the DNA is better explained by TRBJ2-5, so the J call may be wrong. CDR3 length equals 12 residues. Germline CDR1 MNHNY, CDR2 SVGAGI (reference sequence). DNA of the CDR3: TGTGCCAGCCGAGGGGGTTGGAAGACCCAGTACTTC. It is translated as CASRGGWKTQYF.

The chain employs TRBV2 and TRBJ2-7, with D unclear. Looked up from germline, CDR1 is SNHLY and CDR2 is FYNNEI. The CDR3 extends over 13 amino acids. Trimming took 8 bases from V and 5 from J, leaving 16 bases between them. Here the CDR3 DNA reads TGTGCCAGCTATCTATGGGATGGGGACGAGCAGTACTTC. Translated, it gives CASYLWDGDEQYF.

The J gene is TRBJ2-1, the V gene TRBV4-1; 10 nucleotides align to TRBD2. J lost 8 bases, V lost 6 bases, and 10 bases had no gene match. Per germline, CDR1 MGHRA and CDR2 YSYEKL. CDR3 length: 15 amino acids. The CDR3 nucleotides read TGCGCCAGCAGGGCCCTAGCGGGAGAATTTGATGAGCAGTTCTTC. Its protein is CASRALAGEFDEQFF.

This clonotype was detected a few times. The chain is built from TRBV15 and TRBJ2-7, with 10 bases that match TRBD2. The CDR3 loop spans 16 amino acids. Trimming took 3 bases from V and 2 from J; bases not matched to a gene: 7. CDR1 and CDR2 from the germline V gene are LNHNV and YYDKDF (reference sequence). The CDR3 nucleotides are TGTGCCACCAGCAGGGACCGGACTAGCGGAACCTACGAGCAGTACTTC. It translates to CATSRDRTSGTYEQYF.

This clonotype was recorded only once. The chain joins TRBV20-1 to TRBJ1-5; tentative D call: TRBD1 (6 bases). The V gene lost 5 bases and the J gene lost 4 bases, with 24 bases spanning the gap. CDR3 length equals 17 residues. Per germline, CDR1 DFQATT and CDR2 SNEGSKA (reference sequence). This CDR3 is CSAGSWVGGGENQPQHF. The DNA for the CDR3 is TGCAGTGCTGGTAGTTGGGTTGGAGGGGGGGAGAATCAGCCCCAGCATTTT.

V usage is TRBV30 and J usage is TRBJ2-5; D unclear. Germline loops: CDR1 GTSNPN, CDR2 SVGIG (reference sequence). This CDR3 is built from 13 residues. With 5 bases removed from V and 11 bases from J, the gap between germline ends came to 21 bases. CDR3 region: CAWGTGRSYEQYF. DNA for the CDR3: TGTGCCTGGGGAACGGGTAGGTCCTATGAGCAGTACTTC.

This chain uses TRBV20-1 with TRBJ2-1; D unresolved. The length of the CDR3 is 14 residues. Germline V gene data show CDR1 as DFQATT and CDR2 as SNEGSKA (reference sequence). Deletions cut 3 bases from V and 4 bases from J, with 13 bases between. This CDR3 is CSASNSLGYNEQFF. CDR3 DNA sequence: TGCAGTGCTAGCAATAGTTTGGGATACAATGAGCAGTTCTTC.

This chain joins TRBV7-2 and TRBJ2-1; D perhaps matches TRBD2 (6 bases). Per germline, CDR1 SGHTA and CDR2 FQGNSA. Trimming removed 3 bases at V and 7 bases at J, with 10 bases between. The CDR3 consists of 13 residues. In DNA, the CDR3 is TGTGCCAGCAGCTTCCGGAGGGATAATGAGCAGTTCTTC. The encoded protein is CASSFRRDNEQFF.